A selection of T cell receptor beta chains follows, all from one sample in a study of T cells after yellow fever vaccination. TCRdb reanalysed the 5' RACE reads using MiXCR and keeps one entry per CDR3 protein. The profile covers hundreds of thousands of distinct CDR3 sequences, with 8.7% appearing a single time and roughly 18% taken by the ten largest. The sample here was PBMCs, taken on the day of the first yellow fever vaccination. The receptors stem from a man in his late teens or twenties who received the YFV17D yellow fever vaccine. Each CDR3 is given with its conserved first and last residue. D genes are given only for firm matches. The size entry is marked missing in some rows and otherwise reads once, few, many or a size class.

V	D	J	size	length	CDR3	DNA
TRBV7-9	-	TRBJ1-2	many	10	CASIGDGYTF	TGTGCCAGCATTGGGGATGGCTACACCTTC
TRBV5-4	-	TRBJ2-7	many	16	CASSLDSARAGAEQYF	TGTGCCAGCAGCTTGGATTCCGCGAGGGCCGGGGCCGAGCAGTACTTC
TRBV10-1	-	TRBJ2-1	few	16	CASSESGSWGNNEQFF	TGCGCCAGCAGTGAGTCGGGTTCCTGGGGTAACAATGAGCAGTTCTTC
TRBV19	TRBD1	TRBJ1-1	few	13	CASVHTGDTEAFF	TGTGCCAGTGTTCACACAGGGGACACTGAAGCTTTCTTT
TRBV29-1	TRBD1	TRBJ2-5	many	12	CSVGTVRETQYF	TGCAGCGTGGGGACAGTACGAGAGACCCAGTACTTC
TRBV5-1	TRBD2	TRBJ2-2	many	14	CASLGLATTGELFF	TGCGCCAGCCTCGGACTAGCGACCACCGGGGAGCTGTTTTTT
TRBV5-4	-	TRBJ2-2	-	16	CASSEEPGVIAGELFF	TGTGCCAGCAGCGAAGAGCCCGGGGTCATTGCCGGGGAGCTGTTTTTT
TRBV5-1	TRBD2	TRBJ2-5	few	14	CASRVAGSQETQYF	TGCGCCAGCAGAGTAGCGGGGAGCCAAGAGACCCAGTACTTC
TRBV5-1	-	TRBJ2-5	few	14	CASSSERVGETQYF	TGCGCCAGCAGCTCGGAGCGGGTAGGGGAGACCCAGTACTTC
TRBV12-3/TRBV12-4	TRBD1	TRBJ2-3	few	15	CASSFWTGLEDTQYF	TGTGCCAGCAGTTTCTGGACAGGGTTAGAAGATACGCAGTATTTT
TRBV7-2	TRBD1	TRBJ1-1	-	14	CASSRPGQGARAFF	TGTGCCAGCAGCCGGCCGGGACAGGGGGCGCGGGCTTTCTTT
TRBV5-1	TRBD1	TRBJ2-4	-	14	CASSMTGDSKDQYF	TGCGCCAGCAGCATGACAGGGGACTCGAAGGATCAGTACTTC
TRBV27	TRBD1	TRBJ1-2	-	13	CASSGTALHGYTF	TGTGCCAGCAGCGGGACAGCCCTTCATGGCTACACCTTC
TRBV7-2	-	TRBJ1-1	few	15	CASSFLAGVNTEAFF	TGTGCCAGCAGCTTTTTAGCAGGGGTGAACACTGAAGCTTTCTTT
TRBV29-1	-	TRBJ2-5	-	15	CSVEDPRGGMETQYF	TGCAGCGTTGAAGATCCTAGGGGTGGTATGGAGACCCAGTACTTC
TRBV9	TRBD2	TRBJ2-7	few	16	CASSAVGTSGGYEQYF	TGTGCCAGCAGCGCCGTAGGGACTAGCGGGGGCTACGAGCAGTACTTC
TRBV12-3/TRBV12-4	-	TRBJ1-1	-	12	CASSPSQGVKYF	TGTGCCAGCAGTCCCTCCCAGGGAGTGAAGTACTTT
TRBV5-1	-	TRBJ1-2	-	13	CASSPIRSYGYTF	TGCGCCAGCAGCCCCATCAGGAGCTATGGCTACACCTTC
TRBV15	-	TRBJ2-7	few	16	CATSRDRGGGFYEQYF	TGTGCCACCAGCAGAGATCGGGGAGGCGGTTTTTACGAGCAGTACTTC
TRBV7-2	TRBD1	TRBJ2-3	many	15	CASSLEHRGQDTQYF	TGTGCCAGCAGCTTAGAGCACAGGGGGCAAGATACGCAGTATTTT
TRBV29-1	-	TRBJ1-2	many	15	CSVEEATAPLYGYTF	TGCAGCGTTGAAGAGGCGACCGCGCCCCTCTATGGCTACACCTTC
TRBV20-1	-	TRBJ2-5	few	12	CSARASRETQYF	TGCAGTGCTAGAGCCTCTCGGGAGACCCAGTACTTC
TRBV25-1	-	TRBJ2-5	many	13	CASSELTEETQYF	TGTGCCAGCAGTGAATTAACGGAAGAGACCCAGTACTTC
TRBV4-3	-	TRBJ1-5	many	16	CASSQDLEATYQPQHF	TGCGCCAGCAGCCAAGATTTGGAGGCGACCTATCAGCCCCAGCATTTT